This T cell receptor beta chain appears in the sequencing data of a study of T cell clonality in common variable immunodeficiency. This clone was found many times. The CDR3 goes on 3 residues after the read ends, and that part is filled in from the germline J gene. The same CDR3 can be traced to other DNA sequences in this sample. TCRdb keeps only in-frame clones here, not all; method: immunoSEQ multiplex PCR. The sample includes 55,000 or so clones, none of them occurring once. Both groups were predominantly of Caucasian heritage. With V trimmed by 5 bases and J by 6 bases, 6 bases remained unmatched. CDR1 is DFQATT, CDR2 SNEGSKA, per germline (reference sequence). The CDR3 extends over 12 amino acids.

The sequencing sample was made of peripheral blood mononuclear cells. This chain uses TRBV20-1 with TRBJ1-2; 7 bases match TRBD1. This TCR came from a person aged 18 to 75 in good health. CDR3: CSAPRDRDGYTF. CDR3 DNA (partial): TGCAGTGCTCCTAGGGACAGAGATGGC.